The rows below give T cell receptor beta chains drawn from one sample of a study of brain T cells in children with intractable seizures. This table comes from immunoSEQ multiplex PCR, and its TCRdb copy is limited to in-frame clones, with some not included. The sample yields about 80,000 clones, 91% seen once. The sequences come from peripheral blood, collected at surgery. The receptor set was obtained from a girl aged 2 to 9 with Rasmussen encephalitis and intractable seizures. Both conserved end residues are part of each CDR3. Each record gives: D gene, V gene, CDR3 length, clone size, J gene, CDR3 protein, CDR3 DNA. A D gene is named only where the DNA matches it firmly. Clone size is not always given. Where it is, it says once, few, many or a class for expanded clones.

-	TRBV7-9	15	-	TRBJ2-1	CASSLEMSAYNEQFF	TGTGCCAGCAGCTTAGAAATGAGCGCCTACAATGAGCAGTTCTTC
TRBD1	TRBV30	11	-	TRBJ1-2	CAWSGGGGYTF	TGTGCCTGGAGTGGAGGGGGCGGCTACACCTTC
-	TRBV12-3/TRBV12-4	13	-	TRBJ2-7	CASSPGTPYEQYF	TGTGCCAGCAGTCCCGGGACTCCCTACGAGCAGTACTTC
-	TRBV7-6	16	-	TRBJ1-6	CASSRLSDSPNSPLHF	TGTGCCAGCAGCCGACTGTCCGACAGCCCTAATTCACCCCTCCACTTT
TRBD2	TRBV5-1	15	once	TRBJ2-1	CASSLDRAGEGEQFF	TGCGCCAGCAGCTTGGATCGAGCGGGAGAGGGTGAGCAGTTCTTC
TRBD1	TRBV29-1	12	-	TRBJ1-2	CSAQGGNYGYTF	TGCAGCGCTCAGGGGGGTAACTATGGCTACACCTTC
TRBD2	TRBV9	16	-	TRBJ2-7	CASSAGLAGGYYEQYF	TGTGCCAGCAGCGCCGGACTAGCGGGAGGTTACTACGAGCAGTACTTC
TRBD1	TRBV2	14	once	TRBJ2-7	CASRTGTGGGEQYF	TGTGCCAGCAGAACCGGGACAGGGGGAGGCGAGCAGTACTTC
-	TRBV5-1	14	-	TRBJ2-1	CASSLGSSYNEQFF	TGCGCCAGCAGCTTAGGCAGCTCCTACAATGAGCAGTTCTTC
-	TRBV5-1	11	-	TRBJ1-1	CASSLVGEAFF	TGCGCCAGCAGCTTGGTGGGTGAAGCTTTCTTT
-	TRBV19	15	-	TRBJ2-7	CASSIFGKPPHEQYF	TGTGCCAGTAGTATCTTTGGGAAGCCGCCCCACGAGCAGTACTTC
-	TRBV28	14	-	TRBJ2-5	CASTEKGLRETQYF	TGTGCCAGTACCGAAAAGGGGCTTCGGGAGACCCAGTACTTC
TRBD1	TRBV7-3	13	-	TRBJ1-2	CASSSGTDYGYTF	TGTGCCAGCAGCTCTGGGACAGACTATGGCTACACCTTC
TRBD1	TRBV2	14	once	TRBJ2-7	CASRGTGGFYEQYF	TGTGCCAGCAGGGGGACAGGGGGCTTCTACGAGCAGTACTTC
TRBD2	TRBV3-1/TRBV3-2	15	-	TRBJ2-7	CASSQDLWRGERQYF	TGTGCCAGCAGCCAAGATCTTTGGCGGGGGGAACGGCAGTACTTC
-	TRBV5-1	14	-	TRBJ1-3	CASSEGGDGNTIYF	TGCGCCAGCAGCGAAGGGGGGGACGGAAACACCATATATTTT
-	TRBV5-6	13	-	TRBJ1-1	CASSFPGRTEAFF	TGTGCCAGCAGCTTCCCAGGGCGCACTGAAGCTTTCTTT
TRBD1	TRBV12-3/TRBV12-4	13	-	TRBJ2-5	CASRKGQQETQYF	TGTGCCAGCAGAAAGGGACAGCAAGAGACCCAGTACTTC
TRBD1	TRBV6-2/TRBV6-3	13	-	TRBJ2-7	CASSWDRENEQYF	TGTGCCAGCAGCTGGGACAGGGAAAACGAGCAGTACTTC
TRBD1	TRBV11-1	13	-	TRBJ1-6	CASRMDRGSPLHF	TGTGCCAGCAGAATGGACAGGGGTTCACCCCTCCACTTT
-	TRBV6-1	15	-	TRBJ2-7	CASSEGQGSSYEQYF	TGTGCCAGCAGTGAAGGGCAGGGAAGCTCCTACGAGCAGTACTTC
-	TRBV6-6	18	once	TRBJ2-2	CASSPLGRGQANTGELFF	TGTGCCAGCAGTCCCCTGGGGCGGGGGCAGGCGAACACCGGGGAGCTGTTTTTT
-	TRBV9	15	-	TRBJ1-1	CASSVANQMNTEAFF	TGTGCCAGCAGCGTAGCTAACCAGATGAACACTGAAGCTTTCTTT
-	TRBV6-5	13	-	TRBJ1-3	CASRASLGNTIYF	TGTGCCAGCAGGGCAAGCCTCGGAAACACCATATATTTT
TRBD2	TRBV11-2	14	-	TRBJ2-1	CASSLAGGYNEQFF	TGTGCCAGCAGCTTAGCGGGGGGTTACAATGAGCAGTTCTTC
-	TRBV11-3	14	-	TRBJ1-2	CASSAFSGTDGYTF	TGTGCCAGCAGCGCTTTTTCCGGGACGGATGGCTACACCTTC